Below, 18 T cell receptor beta chains from the same sample are listed, as sequenced in a study of vaccination and CD4 T cells after COVID-19. For these receptors, no antigen is known. Cultured CD4+ T cell DNA was sequenced using the Oncomine TCR Beta short-read assay. TCRdb reprocessed the PCR reads via MiXCR and lists one record per CDR3 protein. This table has around 13,000 distinct CDR3 sequences, over 45% appearing once. Documented treatment: roughly ten-day PBMC culture with coronavirus spike peptide pools or control peptides (ViraFEST assay). The material sequenced was CD4+ T cells from blood, cultured in vitro, taken before SARS-CoV-2 vaccination. The receptors derive from a human donor who had recovered from COVID-19.

This clonotype was picked up a small number of times. The rearrangement joins TRBV20-1 to TRBJ1-2; 12 nucleotides match TRBD1. Germline CDR1 is DFQATT and CDR2 is SNEGSKA (reference sequence). This CDR3 region has 13 residues. The trim removed 5 bases at V and 5 bases at J, leaving 3 bases unmatched. CDR3 DNA: TGCAGTGCTCCGGGACAGGGGGCTTATGGCTACACCTTC. It is translated as CSAPGQGAYGYTF.

J is TRBJ1-1 and V is TRBV20-1, with a tentative D call TRBD1 (5 bases). Per germline, CDR1 DFQATT and CDR2 SNEGSKA (reference sequence). V was pared by 6 bases and J by 4 bases, with 27 bases between. The CDR3 has 17 residues. This chain's CDR3 is CSAPHPGARSVSTEAFF. CDR3 nucleotides: TGCAGTGCCCCCCACCCCGGGGCACGTTCTGTGTCCACTGAAGCTTTCTTT.

In this sample, this clonotype turned up once. Written as DNA, the CDR3 is TGTGCCAGCAGCTTGACAGGGACCTATGGCTACACCTTC. It encodes CASSLTGTYGYTF. The rearrangement joins TRBV5-4 to TRBJ1-2; D might be TRBD1 (6 bases). CDR1 SGHNT and CDR2 YYREEE come from the germline V gene (reference sequence). Trimming took 1 base from V and 4 from J, leaving 8 bases between them. This CDR3 comprises 13 residues.

J is TRBJ1-6 and V is TRBV6-5; D remains unclear. Germline V gene data show CDR1 as MNHEY and CDR2 as SVGAGI. V was cut by 2 bases and J by 0 bases, with 14 bases left in between. The CDR3 has 18 amino acids. The CDR3 bases are TGTGCCAGCAGTTACGTAAAACCCACGAGCTCCTATAATTCACCCCTCCACTTT. Translating it yields CASSYVKPTSSYNSPLHF.

This clonotype was detected a few times. This sequence joins TRBV20-1 and TRBJ1-2; no reliable D call. CDR1 is DFQATT, CDR2 SNEGSKA, per germline (reference sequence). Trimming took 6 bases from V and 7 from J, leaving 18 bases between them. The CDR3 has 13 amino acids. The CDR3 coding sequence is TGCAGTGCCCACGGGGAATCCGTCTCTGGCTACACCTTC. This encodes CSAHGESVSGYTF.

CDR3 amino acids: CASSRGIPSTDTQYF. The CDR3 region has the DNA TGTGCCAGCAGCCGCGGGATTCCCAGCACAGATACGCAGTATTTT. The J gene is TRBJ2-3, the V gene TRBV12-3 or TRBV12-4; D may be TRBD2 (6 bases). The ends were cut back, 6 bases at V and 0 bases at J, with 13 bases in the middle. The CDR3 totals 15 residues.

This rearrangement joins TRBV7-2 to TRBJ1-2, with D tentatively TRBD1 (5 bases). Germline values: CDR1 SGHTA, CDR2 FQGNSA. CDR3 length: 14 residues. V dropped 3 bases and J dropped 3 bases, with 11 bases sitting between them. In DNA, the CDR3 is TGTGCCAGCAGCTTCACGCGGGGGGACTATGGCTACACCTTC. Its translation is CASSFTRGDYGYTF.

The V and J genes are TRBV20-1 and TRBJ2-2, with TRBD2 matching over 9 bases. Germline CDR1 and CDR2: DFQATT and SNEGSKA (reference sequence). This CDR3 contains 17 residues. Trimming took 1 base from V and 6 from J; bases not matched to a gene: 12. This chain's CDR3 is CSARGLSGRMGPGELFF. Written as DNA, the CDR3 is TGCAGTGCTAGAGGTTTGAGCGGGAGGATGGGACCCGGGGAGCTGTTTTTT.

The gene calls are TRBV20-1 and TRBJ2-3; D is ambiguous. Germline V lookup: CDR1 DFQATT, CDR2 SNEGSKA (reference sequence). With 3 bases removed from V and 0 bases from J, the gap between germline ends came to 4 bases. This CDR3 comprises 12 residues. The CDR3 reads CSASQSTDTQYF. CDR3 bases: TGCAGTGCTAGTCAGAGCACAGATACGCAGTATTTT.

This clonotype was seen only a few times. The chain combines TRBV2 with TRBJ2-5; a possible D gene is TRBD1 (5 bases). With 6 bases removed from V and 1 base from J, the gap between germline ends came to 6 bases. The CDR3 runs to 12 residues. Looked up from germline, CDR1 is SNHLY and CDR2 is FYNNEI. The CDR3 DNA follows: TGTGCCAGCAGAGGGGTCCAAGAGACCCAGTACTTC. Translated, it gives CASRGVQETQYF.

In nucleotides, the CDR3 is TGTGCCAGCAGTCCCCCGGGGTATAGAGCTGAAGCTTTCTTT. Protein: CASSPPGYRAEAFF. The V gene is TRBV2, the J gene TRBJ1-1; no definite D call. Trimming pared 5 bases from V and 6 bases from J, leaving 16 bases between. This CDR3 contains 14 residues. Per the germline V gene, CDR1 is SNHLY and CDR2 is FYNNEI.

This clonotype was picked up a small number of times. This chain connects TRBV20-1 to TRBJ2-6; no clear D. V was trimmed by 5 bases and J by 2 bases, leaving 13 bases between them. The CDR3 spans 15 residues. Per the germline V gene, CDR1 is DFQATT and CDR2 is SNEGSKA (reference sequence). The CDR3 DNA sequence: TGCAGTGCTGGAAGCTTAGGGCCTGGGGCCAACGTCCTGACTTTC. Translation: CSAGSLGPGANVLTF.

This clonotype was seen just once. The chain uses TRBV20-1 and TRBJ2-5; 9 nucleotides align to TRBD1. Looked up from germline, CDR1 is DFQATT and CDR2 is SNEGSKA (reference sequence). V dropped 3 bases and J dropped 0; count of bases not matched to a gene: 8. The CDR3 length is 16 residues. The CDR3 here is CSASRRTGAYQETQYF. The CDR3 DNA sequence: TGCAGTGCTAGCCGACGGACAGGGGCGTACCAAGAGACCCAGTACTTC.

The rearrangement links TRBV7-8 to TRBJ1-2; D unclear. This CDR3 comprises 13 residues. Germline V gene lookup returns CDR1 SGHVS and CDR2 FQNEAQ. The V end lost 1 base, the J end lost 5 bases, and 8 bases lay between the germline ends. CDR3 region: CASSLDSGYGYTF. The CDR3 DNA sequence: TGTGCCAGCAGCTTAGACAGCGGATATGGCTACACCTTC.

The chain uses TRBV24-1 and TRBJ2-7; TRBD1 aligns across 10 bases. The CDR3 is 13 residues long. Looked up from germline, CDR1 is KGHDR and CDR2 is SFDVKD. Trimming cost V 7 bases and J 9 bases; bases outside gene matches: 8. As DNA, the CDR3 is TGTGCCACCAGGGAGGGACAGGGGATCGGGCAGTACTTC. Translation gives CATREGQGIGQYF.

The rearrangement joins TRBV24-1 to TRBJ1-2; D not resolved. Germline CDR1 KGHDR, CDR2 SFDVKD. The CDR3 is made up of 14 amino acids. Trimming stripped 3 bases from V and 4 bases from J, with 11 bases between. Written as DNA, the CDR3 is TGTGCCACCAGTGATACCGGTAGCTTCTATGGCTACACCTTC. It specifies CATSDTGSFYGYTF.

The CDR3 is CASSYSGSADTQYF. In DNA, the CDR3 is TGTGCCAGCAGCTATAGCGGGAGCGCAGATACGCAGTATTTT. V and J are TRBV7-6 and TRBJ2-3, with 9 positions matching TRBD2. Unmatched junction bases numbered 3, after V lost 4 bases and J lost 4 bases. Germline V lookup: CDR1 SGHVS, CDR2 FNYEAQ. CDR3 length equals 14 residues.

The chain combines TRBV20-1 with TRBJ2-5; 10 bases map to TRBD2. V dropped 1 base and J dropped 5; count of bases not matched to a gene: 10. The CDR3 is made up of 16 amino acids. The germline V gene encodes CDR1 DFQATT and CDR2 SNEGSKA (reference sequence). The CDR3 sequence is CSARALAGDVFETQYF. CDR3 coding DNA: TGCAGTGCTAGAGCCCTAGCGGGAGACGTTTTTGAGACCCAGTACTTC.